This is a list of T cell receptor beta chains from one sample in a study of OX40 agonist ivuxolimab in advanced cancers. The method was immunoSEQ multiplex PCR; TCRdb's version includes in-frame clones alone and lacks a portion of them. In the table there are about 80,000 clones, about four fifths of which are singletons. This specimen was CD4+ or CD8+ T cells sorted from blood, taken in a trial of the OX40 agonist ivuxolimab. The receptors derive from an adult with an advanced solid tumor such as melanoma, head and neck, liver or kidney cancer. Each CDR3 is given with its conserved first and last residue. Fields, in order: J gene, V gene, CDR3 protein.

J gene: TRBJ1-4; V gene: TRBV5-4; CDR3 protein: CASSLRRGEATNEKLFF
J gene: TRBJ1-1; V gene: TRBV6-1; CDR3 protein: CASSAGHLVEAFF
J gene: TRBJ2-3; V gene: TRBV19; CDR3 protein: CASSILAGAEDTQYF
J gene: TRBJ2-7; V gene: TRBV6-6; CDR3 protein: CASSWDRGYEQYF
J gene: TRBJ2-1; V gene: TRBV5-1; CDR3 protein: CASSLVVAGDYNEQFF
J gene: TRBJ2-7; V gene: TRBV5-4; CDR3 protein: CASSLVGTSPSYEQYF
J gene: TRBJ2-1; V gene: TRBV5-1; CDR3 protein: CASSAGPYNEQFF
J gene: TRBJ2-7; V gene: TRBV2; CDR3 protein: CASRRQGNSYEQYF
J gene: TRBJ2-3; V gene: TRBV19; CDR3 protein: CASSIDSVGGDTQYF
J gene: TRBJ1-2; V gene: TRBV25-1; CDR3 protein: CASSDLTGTGAYGYTF
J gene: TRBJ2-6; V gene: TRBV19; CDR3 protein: CASSIEGRSGANVLTF
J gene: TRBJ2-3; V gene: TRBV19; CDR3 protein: CASSLLWSGSLPDTQYF
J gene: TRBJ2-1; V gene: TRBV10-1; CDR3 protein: CASSDGTSGSEQFF
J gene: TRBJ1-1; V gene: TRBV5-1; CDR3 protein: CASSFLPGDYTEAFF